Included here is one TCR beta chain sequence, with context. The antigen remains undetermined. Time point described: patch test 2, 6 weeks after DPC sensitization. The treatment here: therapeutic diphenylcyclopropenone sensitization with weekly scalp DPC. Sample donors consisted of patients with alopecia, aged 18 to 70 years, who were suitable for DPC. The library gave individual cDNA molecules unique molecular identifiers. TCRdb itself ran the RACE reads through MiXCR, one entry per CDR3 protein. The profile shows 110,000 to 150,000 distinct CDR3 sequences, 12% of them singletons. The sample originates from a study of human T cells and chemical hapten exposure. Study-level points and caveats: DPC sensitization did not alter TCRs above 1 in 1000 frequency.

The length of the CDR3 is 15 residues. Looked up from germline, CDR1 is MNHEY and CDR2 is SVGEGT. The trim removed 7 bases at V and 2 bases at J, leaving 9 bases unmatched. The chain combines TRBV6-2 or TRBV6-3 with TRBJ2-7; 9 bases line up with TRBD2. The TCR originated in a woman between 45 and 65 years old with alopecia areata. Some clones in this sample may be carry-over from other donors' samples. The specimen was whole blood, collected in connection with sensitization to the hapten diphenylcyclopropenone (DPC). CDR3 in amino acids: CASTELAGPTYEQYF. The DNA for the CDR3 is TGTGCCAGCACCGAGCTAGCGGGACCGACCTACGAGCAGTACTTC.